Listed here is a single TCR beta chain. The antigen is not known. The data originate from a study of beta chain features in type 1 diabetes. Expressed TCRB transcripts were sequenced after all isolated RNA was converted to cDNA. Repertoires were generated with immunoSEQ multiplex PCR, while TCRdb's copy carries only in-frame clones and drops some. The sample lists a few hundred thousand clones, around a fifth occurring once. Sampling consisted of one heparinised blood draw per donor, averaging roughly 110 mL. Based on CD45RO/CCR7/CD25/CD127/CD95/CD27, CD4+ regulatory, stem cell-like memory, naive and central memory cells were sorted. The CDR3 contains 15 residues. Trimming removed 4 bases from V and 4 bases from J, with 16 bases in between. Germline V gives CDR1 MNHEY, CDR2 SMNVEV (reference sequence). Study-level points and caveats: Among patients with Type 1 diabetes, TCRB CDR3s were moderately but significantly shorter in every one of the four CD4+ subsets.

The receptor was derived from a woman under 30 in good health. The sequencing sample was made of naive CD4+ T cells from blood. The chain employs TRBV27 and TRBJ2-5; D may be TRBD2 (6 bases). The CDR3 protein is CASSSRGGSGETQYF. The CDR3 DNA reads as TGTGCCAGCAGTTCCCGCGGTGGTAGCGGAGAGACCCAGTACTTC.